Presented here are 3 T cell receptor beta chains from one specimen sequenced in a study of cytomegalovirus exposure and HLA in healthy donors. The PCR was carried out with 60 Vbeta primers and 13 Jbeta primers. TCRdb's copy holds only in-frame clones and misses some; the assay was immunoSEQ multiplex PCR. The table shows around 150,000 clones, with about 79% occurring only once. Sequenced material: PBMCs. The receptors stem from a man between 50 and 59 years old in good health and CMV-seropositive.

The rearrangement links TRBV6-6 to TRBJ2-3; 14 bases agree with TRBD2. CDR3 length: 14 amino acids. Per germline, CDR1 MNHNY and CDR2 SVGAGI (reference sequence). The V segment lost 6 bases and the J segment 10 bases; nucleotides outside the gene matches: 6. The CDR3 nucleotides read TGTGCCAGCAGCCGGACTAGCGGGGGGTCGGCGCAGTATTTT. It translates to CASSRTSGGSAQYF.

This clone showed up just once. In nucleotides, the CDR3 is TGTGCCAGCAGTGGACAGGGCCCAACCTACGAGCAGTACGTC. As protein: CASSGQGPTYEQYV. The chain has TRBV5-5 and TRBJ2-7, with 8 bases aligning to TRBD1. V was pared by 5 bases and J by 2 bases, with 6 bases of the junction left unmatched. Looked up from germline, CDR1 is SGHKS and CDR2 is YYEKEE (reference sequence). The CDR3 covers 14 residues.

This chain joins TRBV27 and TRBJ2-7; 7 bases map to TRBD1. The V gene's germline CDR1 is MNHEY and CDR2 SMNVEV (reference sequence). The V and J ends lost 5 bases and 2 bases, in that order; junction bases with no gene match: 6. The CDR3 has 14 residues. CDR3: CASSRTGVAYEQYF. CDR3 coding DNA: TGTGCCAGCAGTAGAACAGGGGTAGCCTACGAGCAGTACTTC.